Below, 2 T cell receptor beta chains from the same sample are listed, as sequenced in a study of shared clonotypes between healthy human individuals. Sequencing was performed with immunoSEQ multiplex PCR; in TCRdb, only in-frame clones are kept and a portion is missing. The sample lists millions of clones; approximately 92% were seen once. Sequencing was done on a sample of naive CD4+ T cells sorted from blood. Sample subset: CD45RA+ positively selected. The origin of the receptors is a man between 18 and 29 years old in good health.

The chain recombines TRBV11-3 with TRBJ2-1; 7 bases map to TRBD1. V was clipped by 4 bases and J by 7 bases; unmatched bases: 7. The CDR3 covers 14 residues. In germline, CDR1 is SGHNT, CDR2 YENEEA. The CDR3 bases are TGTGCCAGCAGCTGGGGGACAGAACTTAATGAGCAGTTCTTC. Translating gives CASSWGTELNEQFF.

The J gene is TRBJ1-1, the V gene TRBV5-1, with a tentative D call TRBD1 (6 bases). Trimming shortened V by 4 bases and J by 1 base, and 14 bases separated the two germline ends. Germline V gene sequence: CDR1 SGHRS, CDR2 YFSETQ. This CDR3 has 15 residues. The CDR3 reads CASSGQTGGNTEAFF. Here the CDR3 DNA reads TGCGCCAGCAGCGGCCAGACAGGAGGGAACACTGAAGCTTTCTTT.